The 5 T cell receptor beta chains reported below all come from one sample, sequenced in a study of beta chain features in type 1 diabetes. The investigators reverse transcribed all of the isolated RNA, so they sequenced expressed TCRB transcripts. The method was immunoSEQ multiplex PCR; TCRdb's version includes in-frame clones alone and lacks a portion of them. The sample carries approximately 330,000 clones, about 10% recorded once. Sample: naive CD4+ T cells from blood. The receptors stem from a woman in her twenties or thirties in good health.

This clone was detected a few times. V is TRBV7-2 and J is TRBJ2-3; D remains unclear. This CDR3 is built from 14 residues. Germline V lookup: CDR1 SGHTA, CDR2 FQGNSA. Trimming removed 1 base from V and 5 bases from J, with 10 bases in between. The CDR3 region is CASSLELGVDTQYF. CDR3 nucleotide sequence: TGTGCCAGCAGCTTAGAATTGGGCGTAGATACGCAGTATTTT.

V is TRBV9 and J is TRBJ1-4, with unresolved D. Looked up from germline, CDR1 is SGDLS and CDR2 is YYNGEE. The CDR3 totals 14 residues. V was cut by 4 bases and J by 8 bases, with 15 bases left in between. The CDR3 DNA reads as TGTGCCAGCAGCCGTGACGCAGGCCAAGAAAAACTGTTTTTT. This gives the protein CASSRDAGQEKLFF.

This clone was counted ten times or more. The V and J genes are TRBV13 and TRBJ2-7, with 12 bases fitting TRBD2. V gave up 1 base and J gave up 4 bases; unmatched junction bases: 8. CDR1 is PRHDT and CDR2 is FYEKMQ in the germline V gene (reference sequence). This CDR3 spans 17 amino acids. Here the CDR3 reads CASSLAPLAGGWYEQYF. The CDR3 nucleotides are TGTGCCAGCAGCTTAGCCCCACTAGCGGGAGGATGGTACGAGCAGTACTTC.

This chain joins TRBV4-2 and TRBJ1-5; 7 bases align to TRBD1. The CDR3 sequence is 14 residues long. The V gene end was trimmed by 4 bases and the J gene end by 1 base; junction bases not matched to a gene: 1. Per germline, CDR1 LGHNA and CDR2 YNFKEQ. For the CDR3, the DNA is TGTGCCAGCAGCCCGGGACAGAGCAATCAGCCCCAGCATTTT. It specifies CASSPGQSNQPQHF.

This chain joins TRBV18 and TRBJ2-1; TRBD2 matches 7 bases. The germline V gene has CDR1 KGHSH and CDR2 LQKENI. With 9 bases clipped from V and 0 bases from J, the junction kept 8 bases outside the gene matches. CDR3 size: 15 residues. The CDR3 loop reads CASGIAGGSYNEQFF. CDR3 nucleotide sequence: TGTGCCAGTGGAATAGCGGGCGGCTCCTACAATGAGCAGTTCTTC.